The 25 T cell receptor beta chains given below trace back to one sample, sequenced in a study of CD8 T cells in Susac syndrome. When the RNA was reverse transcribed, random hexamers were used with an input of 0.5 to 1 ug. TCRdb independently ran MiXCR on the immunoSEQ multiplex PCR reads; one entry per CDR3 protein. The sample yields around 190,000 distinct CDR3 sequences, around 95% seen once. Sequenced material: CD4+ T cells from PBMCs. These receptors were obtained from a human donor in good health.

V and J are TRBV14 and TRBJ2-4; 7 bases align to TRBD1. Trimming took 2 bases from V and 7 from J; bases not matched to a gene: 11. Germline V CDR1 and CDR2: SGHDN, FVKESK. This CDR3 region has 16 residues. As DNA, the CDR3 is TGTGCCAGCAGCCAACCTCTCCGGGACAGAAGCAACATTCAGTACTTC. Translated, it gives CASSQPLRDRSNIQYF.

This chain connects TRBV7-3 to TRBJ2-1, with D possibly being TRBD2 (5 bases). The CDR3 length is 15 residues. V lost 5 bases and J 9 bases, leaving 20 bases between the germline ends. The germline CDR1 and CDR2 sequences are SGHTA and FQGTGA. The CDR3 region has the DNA TGTGCCAGCAGCCCCATTCGGCGGGCTCGTGGTGAGCAGTTCTTC. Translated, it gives CASSPIRRARGEQFF. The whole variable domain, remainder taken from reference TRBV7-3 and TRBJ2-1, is GAGVSQTPSNKVTEKGKYVELRCDPISGHTALYWYRQSLGQGPEFLIYFQGTGAADDSGLPNDRFFAVRPEGSVSTLKIQRTERGDSAVYLCASSPIRRARGEQFFGPGTRLTVL.

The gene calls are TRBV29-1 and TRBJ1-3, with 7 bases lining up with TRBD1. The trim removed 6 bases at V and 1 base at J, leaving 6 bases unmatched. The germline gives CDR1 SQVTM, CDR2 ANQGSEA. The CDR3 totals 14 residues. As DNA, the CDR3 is TGCAGCGTAACGACAGGGCGGTCTGGAAACACCATATATTTT. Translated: CSVTTGRSGNTIYF.

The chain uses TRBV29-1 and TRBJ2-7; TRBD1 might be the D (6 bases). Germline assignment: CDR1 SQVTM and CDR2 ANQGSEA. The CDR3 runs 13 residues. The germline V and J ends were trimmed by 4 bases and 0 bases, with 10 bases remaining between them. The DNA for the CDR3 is TGCAGCGTTGTTCGGGACACCTCCTACGAGCAGTACTTC. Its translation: CSVVRDTSYEQYF.

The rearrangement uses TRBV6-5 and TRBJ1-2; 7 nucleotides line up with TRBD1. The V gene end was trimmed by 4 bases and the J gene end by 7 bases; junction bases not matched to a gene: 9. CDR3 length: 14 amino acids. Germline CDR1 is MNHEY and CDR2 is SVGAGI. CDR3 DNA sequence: TGTGCCAGCAGTTCCCCCGGGACAGTATTTGGCTACACCTTC. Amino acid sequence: CASSSPGTVFGYTF.

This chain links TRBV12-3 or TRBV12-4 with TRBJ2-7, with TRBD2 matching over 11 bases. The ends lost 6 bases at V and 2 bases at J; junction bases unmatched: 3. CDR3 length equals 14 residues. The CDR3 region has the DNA TGTGCCAGCAGAAGGACTAGCGGGCCCTACGAGCAGTACGTC. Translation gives CASRRTSGPYEQYV.

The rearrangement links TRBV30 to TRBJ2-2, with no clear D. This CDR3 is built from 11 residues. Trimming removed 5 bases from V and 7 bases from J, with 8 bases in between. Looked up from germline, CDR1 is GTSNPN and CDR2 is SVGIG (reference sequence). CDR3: CAWAPFGELFF. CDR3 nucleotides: TGTGCCTGGGCGCCGTTCGGGGAGCTGTTTTTT.

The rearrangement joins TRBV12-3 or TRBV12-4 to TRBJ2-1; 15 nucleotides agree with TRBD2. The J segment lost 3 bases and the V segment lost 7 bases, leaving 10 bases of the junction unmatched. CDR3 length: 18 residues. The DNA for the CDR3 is TGTGCCAGCACCCGGACTAGCGGGAGGGCCGGCAGCTACAATGAGCAGTTCTTC. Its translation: CASTRTSGRAGSYNEQFF.

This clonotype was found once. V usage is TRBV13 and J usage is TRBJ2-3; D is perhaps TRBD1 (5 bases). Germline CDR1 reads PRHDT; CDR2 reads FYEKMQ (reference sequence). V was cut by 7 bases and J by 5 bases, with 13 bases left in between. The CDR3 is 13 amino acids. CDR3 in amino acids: CASTDSTGDTQYF. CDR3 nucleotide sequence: TGTGCCAGCACCGACAGTACCGGAGATACGCAGTATTTT.

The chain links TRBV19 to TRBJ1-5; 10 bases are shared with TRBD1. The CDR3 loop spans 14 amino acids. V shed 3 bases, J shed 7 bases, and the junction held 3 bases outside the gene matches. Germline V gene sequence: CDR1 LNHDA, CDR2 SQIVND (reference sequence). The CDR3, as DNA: TGTGCCAGTAGTATCGGACAGGGGGAACAGCCCCAGCATTTT. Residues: CASSIGQGEQPQHF. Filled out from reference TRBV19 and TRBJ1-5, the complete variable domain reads DGGITQSPKYLFRKEGQNVTLSCEQNLNHDAMYWYRQDPGQGLRLIYYSQIVNDFQKGDIAEGYSVSREKKESFPLTVTSAQKNPTAFYLCASSIGQGEQPQHFGDGTRLSIL.

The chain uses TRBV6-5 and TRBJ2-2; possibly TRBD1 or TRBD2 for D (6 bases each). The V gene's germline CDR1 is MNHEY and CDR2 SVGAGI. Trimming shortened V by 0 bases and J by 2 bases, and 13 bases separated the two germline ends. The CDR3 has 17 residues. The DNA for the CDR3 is TGTGCCAGCAGTTACTCGTTGGGGGGCAGTAACACCGGGGAGCTGTTTTTT. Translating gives CASSYSLGGSNTGELFF.

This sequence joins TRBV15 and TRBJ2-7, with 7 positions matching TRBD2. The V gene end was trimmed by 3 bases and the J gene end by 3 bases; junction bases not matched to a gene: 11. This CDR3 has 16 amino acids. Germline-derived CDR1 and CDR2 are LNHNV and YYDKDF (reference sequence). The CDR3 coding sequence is TGTGCCACCAGCAGTGGTTTGTCTAGCGGACTCTACGAGCAGTACTTC. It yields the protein CATSSGLSSGLYEQYF.

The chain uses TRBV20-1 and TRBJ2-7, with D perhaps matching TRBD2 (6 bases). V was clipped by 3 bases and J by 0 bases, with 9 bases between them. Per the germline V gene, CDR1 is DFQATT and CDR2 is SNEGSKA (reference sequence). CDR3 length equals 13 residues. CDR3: CSASVGSSYEQYF. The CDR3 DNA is TGCAGTGCTAGCGTCGGGAGCTCCTACGAGCAGTACTTC.

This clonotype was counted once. CDR3 bases: TGTGCCAGTAGTACGGCCGCGAGCGGCGAGCAGTACTTC. This codes for CASSTAASGEQYF. V is TRBV19 and J is TRBJ2-7, with D perhaps matching TRBD2 (5 bases). This CDR3 comprises 13 residues. The ends were cut back, 4 bases at V and 6 bases at J, with 13 bases in the middle. Per the germline V gene, CDR1 is LNHDA and CDR2 is SQIVND (reference sequence).

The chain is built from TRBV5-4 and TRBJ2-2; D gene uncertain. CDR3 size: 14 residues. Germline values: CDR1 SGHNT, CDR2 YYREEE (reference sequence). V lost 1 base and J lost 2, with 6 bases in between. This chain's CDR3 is CASSLIGNTGELFF. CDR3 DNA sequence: TGTGCCAGCAGCTTGATTGGAAACACCGGGGAGCTGTTTTTT.

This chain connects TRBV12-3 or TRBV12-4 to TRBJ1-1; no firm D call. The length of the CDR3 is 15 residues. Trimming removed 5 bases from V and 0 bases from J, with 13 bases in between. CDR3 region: CASSRGNPMNTEAFF. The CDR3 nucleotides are TGTGCCAGCAGTAGAGGAAATCCCATGAACACTGAAGCTTTCTTT.

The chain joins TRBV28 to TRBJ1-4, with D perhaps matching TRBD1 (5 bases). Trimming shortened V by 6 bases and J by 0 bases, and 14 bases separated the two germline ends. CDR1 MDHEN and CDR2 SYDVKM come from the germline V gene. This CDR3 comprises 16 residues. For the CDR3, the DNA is TGTGCCAGCAGAGGGGCAAGTACCGCAACTAATGAAAAACTGTTTTTT. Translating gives CASRGASTATNEKLFF.

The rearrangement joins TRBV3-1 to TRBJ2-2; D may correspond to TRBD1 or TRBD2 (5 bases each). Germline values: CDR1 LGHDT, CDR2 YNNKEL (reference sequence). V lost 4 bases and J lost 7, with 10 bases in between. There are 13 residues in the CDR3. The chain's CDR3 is CASSPGRNGELFF. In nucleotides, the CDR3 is TGTGCCAGCAGCCCGGGACGTAACGGGGAGCTGTTTTTT.

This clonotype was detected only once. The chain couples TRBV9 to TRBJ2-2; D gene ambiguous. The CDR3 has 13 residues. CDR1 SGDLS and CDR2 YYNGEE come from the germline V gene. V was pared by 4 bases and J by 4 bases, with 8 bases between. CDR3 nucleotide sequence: TGTGCCAGCAGCAATAGTGGCACCGGGGAGCTGTTTTTT. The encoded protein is CASSNSGTGELFF.

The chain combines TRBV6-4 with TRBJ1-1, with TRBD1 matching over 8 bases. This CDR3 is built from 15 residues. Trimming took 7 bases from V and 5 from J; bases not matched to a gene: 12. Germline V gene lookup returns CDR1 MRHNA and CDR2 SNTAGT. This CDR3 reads CASTPEGTGRTEAFF. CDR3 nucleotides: TGTGCCAGCACCCCAGAGGGGACAGGCCGAACTGAAGCTTTCTTT.

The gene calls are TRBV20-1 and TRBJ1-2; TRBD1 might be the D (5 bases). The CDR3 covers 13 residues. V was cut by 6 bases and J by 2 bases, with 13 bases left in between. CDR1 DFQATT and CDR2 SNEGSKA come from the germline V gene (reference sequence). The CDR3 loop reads CSAPLRENYGYTF. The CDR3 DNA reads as TGCAGTGCACCCCTCAGGGAGAACTATGGCTACACCTTC.

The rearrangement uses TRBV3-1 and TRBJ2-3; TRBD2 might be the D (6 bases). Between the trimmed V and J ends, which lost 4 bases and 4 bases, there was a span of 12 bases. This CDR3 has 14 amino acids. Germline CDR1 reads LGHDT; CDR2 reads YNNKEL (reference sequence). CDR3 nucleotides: TGTGCCAGCAGCCCCCTGGGGGACTCAGATACGCAGTATTTT. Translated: CASSPLGDSDTQYF.

This chain's CDR3 is CASSLGTNYEQYF. CDR3 nucleotide sequence: TGTGCCAGCAGTTTAGGGACCAACTACGAGCAGTACTTC. The gene calls are TRBV12-3 or TRBV12-4 and TRBJ2-7; D is uncertain. This CDR3 comprises 13 residues. Trimming pared 1 base from V and 3 bases from J, leaving 7 bases between.

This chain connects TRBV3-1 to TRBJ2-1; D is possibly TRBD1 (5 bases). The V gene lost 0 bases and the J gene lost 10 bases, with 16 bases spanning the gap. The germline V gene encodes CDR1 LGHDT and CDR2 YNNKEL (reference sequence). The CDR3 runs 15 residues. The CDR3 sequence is CASSQEAALKGEQFF. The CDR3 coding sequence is TGTGCCAGCAGCCAAGAGGCGGCCTTAAAGGGGGAGCAGTTCTTC.

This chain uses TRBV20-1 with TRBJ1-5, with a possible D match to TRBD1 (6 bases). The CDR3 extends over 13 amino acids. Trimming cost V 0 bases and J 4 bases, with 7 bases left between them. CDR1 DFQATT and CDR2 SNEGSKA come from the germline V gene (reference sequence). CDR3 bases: TGCAGTGCTAGAGACACAGGGAATCAGCCCCAGCATTTT. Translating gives CSARDTGNQPQHF.